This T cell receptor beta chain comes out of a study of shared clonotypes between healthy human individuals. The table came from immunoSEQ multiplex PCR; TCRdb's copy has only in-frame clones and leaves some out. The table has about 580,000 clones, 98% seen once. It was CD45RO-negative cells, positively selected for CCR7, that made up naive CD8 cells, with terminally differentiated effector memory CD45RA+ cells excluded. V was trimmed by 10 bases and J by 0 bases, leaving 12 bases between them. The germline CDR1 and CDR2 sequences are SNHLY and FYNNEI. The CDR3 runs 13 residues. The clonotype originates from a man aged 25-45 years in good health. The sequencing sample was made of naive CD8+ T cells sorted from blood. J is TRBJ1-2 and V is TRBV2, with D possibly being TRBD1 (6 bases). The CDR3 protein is CATRDNTNYGYTF. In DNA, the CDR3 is TGTGCCACCCGGGACAACACTAACTATGGCTACACCTTC.